The entry below gives a single T cell receptor (beta chain) sequence along with its context. V trimming: 5 bases; J trimming: 3 bases; junction bases outside the gene matches: 8. Germline V gene data show CDR1 as SGHNT and CDR2 as YENEEA. The CDR3 contains 15 residues. This sample was taken from a study of T cell changes during pregnancy in multiple sclerosis. Produced via immunoSEQ multiplex PCR; TCRdb's table is partial and in-frame only. The sample lists fewer than 90,000 clones, over 80% occurring once. Here the sequenced sample was peripheral blood, taken in the first trimester of pregnancy. This chain uses TRBV11-3 with TRBJ2-7; 9 nucleotides match TRBD1. The origin of this receptor is a female donor with multiple sclerosis, enrolled in a pregnancy study. In DNA form, the CDR3 reads TGTGCCAGCAGCCCGGGGACAGGGTCGGACTACGAGCAGTACTTC. The encoded protein is CASSPGTGSDYEQYF.